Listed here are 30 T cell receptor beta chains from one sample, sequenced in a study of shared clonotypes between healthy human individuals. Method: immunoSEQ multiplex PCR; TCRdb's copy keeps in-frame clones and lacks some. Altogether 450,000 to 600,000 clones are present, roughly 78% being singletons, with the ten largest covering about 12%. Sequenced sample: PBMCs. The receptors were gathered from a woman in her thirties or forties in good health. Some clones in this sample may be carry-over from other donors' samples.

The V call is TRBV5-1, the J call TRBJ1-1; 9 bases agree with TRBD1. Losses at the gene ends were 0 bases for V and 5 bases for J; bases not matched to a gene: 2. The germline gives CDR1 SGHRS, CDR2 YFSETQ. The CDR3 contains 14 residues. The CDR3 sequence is CASSLDRGPTEAFF. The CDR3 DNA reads TGCGCCAGCAGCTTGGACAGGGGGCCGACTGAAGCTTTCTTT.

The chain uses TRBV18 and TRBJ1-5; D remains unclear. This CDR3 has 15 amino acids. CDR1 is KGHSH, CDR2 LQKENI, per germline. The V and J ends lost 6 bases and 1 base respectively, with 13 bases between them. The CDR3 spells CASSLGADSNQPQHF. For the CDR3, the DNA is TGTGCCAGCTCCCTGGGAGCTGACAGCAATCAGCCCCAGCATTTT.

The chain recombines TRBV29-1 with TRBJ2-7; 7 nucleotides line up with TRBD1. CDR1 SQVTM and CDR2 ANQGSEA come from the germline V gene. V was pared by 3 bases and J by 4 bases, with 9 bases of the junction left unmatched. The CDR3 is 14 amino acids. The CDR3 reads CSVDVSGTAYEQYF. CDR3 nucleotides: TGCAGCGTTGACGTCTCCGGGACAGCTTACGAGCAGTACTTC.

DNA of the CDR3: TGTGCCACGGAGCCCTCTGGGGCCAACGTCCTGACTTTC. Its protein product is CATEPSGANVLTF. This rearrangement joins TRBV6-1 to TRBJ2-6, with unresolved D. Germline values: CDR1 MNHNS, CDR2 SASEGT. The CDR3 extends over 13 amino acids. The V end lost 10 bases, the J end lost 0 bases, and 7 bases lay between the germline ends.

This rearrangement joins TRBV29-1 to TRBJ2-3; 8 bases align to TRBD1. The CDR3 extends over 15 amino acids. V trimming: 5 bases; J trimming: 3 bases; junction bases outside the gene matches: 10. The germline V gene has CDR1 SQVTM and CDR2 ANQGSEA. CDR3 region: CSVNPGTGGTDTQYF. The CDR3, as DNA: TGCAGCGTTAATCCCGGGACAGGTGGAACAGATACGCAGTATTTT.

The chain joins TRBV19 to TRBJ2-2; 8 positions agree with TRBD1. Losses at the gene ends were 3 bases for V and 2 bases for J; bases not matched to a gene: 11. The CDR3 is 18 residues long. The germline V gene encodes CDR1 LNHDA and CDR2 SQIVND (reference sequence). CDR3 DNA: TGTGCCAGTAGTATGATCGGACAGGGTCTGGGTAACACCGGGGAGCTGTTTTTT. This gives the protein CASSMIGQGLGNTGELFF.

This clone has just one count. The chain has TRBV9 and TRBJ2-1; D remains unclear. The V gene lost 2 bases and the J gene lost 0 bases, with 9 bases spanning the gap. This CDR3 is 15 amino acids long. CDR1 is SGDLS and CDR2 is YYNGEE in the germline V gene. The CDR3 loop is CASSVGPDSYNEQFF. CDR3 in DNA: TGTGCCAGCAGCGTCGGACCGGACTCCTACAATGAGCAGTTCTTC.

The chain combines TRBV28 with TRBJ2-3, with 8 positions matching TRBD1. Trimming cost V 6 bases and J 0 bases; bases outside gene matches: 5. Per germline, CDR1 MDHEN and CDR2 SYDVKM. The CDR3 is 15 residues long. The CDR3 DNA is TGTGCCAGCAGCAATCAGGGGGCCAGCACAGATACGCAGTATTTT. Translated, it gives CASSNQGASTDTQYF.

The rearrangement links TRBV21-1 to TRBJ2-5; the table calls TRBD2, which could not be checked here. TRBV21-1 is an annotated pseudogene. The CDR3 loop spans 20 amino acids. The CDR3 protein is CASSKALFEGWTSAQETQYF. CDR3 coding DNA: TGTGCCAGCAGCAAAGCGCTTTTCGAGGGCTGGACCTCCGCACAAGAGACCCAGTACTTC.

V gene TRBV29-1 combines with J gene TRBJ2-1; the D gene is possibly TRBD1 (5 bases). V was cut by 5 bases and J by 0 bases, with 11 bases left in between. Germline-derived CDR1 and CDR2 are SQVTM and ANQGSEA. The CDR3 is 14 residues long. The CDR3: CSVWGGNSYNEQFF. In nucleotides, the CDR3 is TGCAGCGTTTGGGGCGGAAACTCCTACAATGAGCAGTTCTTC.

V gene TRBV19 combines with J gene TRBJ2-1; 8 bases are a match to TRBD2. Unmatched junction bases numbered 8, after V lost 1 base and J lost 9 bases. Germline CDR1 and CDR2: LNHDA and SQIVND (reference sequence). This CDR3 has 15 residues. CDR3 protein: CASSIVSGSNGEQFF. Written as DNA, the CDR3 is TGTGCCAGTAGTATAGTCAGCGGGAGTAACGGTGAGCAGTTCTTC.

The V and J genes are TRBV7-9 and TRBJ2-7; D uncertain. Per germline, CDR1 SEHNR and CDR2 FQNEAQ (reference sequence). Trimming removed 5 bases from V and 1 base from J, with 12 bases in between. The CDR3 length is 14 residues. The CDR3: CASSPIGLSYEQYF. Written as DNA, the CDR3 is TGTGCCAGCAGCCCCATCGGGCTTTCCTACGAGCAGTACTTC.

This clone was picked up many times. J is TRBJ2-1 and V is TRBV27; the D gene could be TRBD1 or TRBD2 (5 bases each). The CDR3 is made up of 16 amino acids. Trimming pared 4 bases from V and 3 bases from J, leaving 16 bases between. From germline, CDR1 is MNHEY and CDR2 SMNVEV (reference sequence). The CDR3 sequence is CASSSLSRGSYNEQFF. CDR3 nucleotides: TGTGCCAGCAGTTCATTGAGCCGGGGCAGCTACAATGAGCAGTTCTTC.

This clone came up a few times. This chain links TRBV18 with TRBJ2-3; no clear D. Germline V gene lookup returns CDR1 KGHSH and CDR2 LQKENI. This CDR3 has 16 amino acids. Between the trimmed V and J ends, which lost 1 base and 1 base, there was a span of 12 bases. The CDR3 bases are TGTGCCAGCTCACCACTTGGGGAATCGGGCACAGATACGCAGTATTTT. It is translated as CASSPLGESGTDTQYF.

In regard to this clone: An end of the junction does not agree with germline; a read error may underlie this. CDR3 sequence (DNA): TGTGCCACCCGGGGAATCGGGGTGAACCTCGCCACTGGAAACACCGTATATTTT. Residues: CATRGIGVNLATGNTVYF. V gene TRBV27 combines with J gene TRBJ1-3; D gene ambiguous. The germline gives CDR1 MNHEY, CDR2 SMNVEV (reference sequence). The CDR3 sequence is 18 residues long.

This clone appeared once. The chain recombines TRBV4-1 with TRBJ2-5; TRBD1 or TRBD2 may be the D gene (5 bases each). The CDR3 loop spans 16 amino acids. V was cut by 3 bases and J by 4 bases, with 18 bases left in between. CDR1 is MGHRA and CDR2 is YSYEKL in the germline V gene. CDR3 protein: CASSHTPDAGGETQYF. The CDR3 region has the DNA TGCGCCAGCAGCCATACTCCCGACGCTGGGGGAGAGACCCAGTACTTC.

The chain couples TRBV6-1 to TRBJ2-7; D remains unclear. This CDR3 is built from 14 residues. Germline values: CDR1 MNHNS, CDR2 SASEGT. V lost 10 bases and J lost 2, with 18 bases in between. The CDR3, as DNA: TGTGCCACCCAAACCGGGCTACTCCCCTACGAGCAGTACTTC. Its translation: CATQTGLLPYEQYF.

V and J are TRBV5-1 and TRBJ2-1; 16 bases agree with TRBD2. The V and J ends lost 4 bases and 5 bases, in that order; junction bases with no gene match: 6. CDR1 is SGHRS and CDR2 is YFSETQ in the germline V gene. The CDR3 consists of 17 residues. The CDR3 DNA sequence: TGCGCCAGCAGCCTGGGGACTAGCGGGAGGGGAGACAATGAGCAGTTCTTC. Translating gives CASSLGTSGRGDNEQFF. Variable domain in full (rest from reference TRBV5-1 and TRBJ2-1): KAGVTQTPRYLIKTRGQQVTLSCSPISGHRSVSWYQQTPGQGLQFLFEYFSETQRNKGNFPGRFSGRQFSNSRSEMNVSTLELGDSALYLCASSLGTSGRGDNEQFFGPGTRLTVL.

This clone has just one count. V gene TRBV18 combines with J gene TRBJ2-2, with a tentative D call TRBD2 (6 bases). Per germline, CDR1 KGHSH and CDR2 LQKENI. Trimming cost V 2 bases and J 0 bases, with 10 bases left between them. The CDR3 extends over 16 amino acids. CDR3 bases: TGTGCCAGCTCACCAAATGGCGGGACGAACACCGGGGAGCTGTTTTTT. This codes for CASSPNGGTNTGELFF.

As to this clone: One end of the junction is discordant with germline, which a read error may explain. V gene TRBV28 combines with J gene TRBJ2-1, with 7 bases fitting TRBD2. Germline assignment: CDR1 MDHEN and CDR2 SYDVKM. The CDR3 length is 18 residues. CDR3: CASSPLFTSAVLYNEQLF. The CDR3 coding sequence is TGTGCCAGCAGCCCCTTATTCACTAGCGCAGTTTTATACAATGAGCAGCTCTTC.

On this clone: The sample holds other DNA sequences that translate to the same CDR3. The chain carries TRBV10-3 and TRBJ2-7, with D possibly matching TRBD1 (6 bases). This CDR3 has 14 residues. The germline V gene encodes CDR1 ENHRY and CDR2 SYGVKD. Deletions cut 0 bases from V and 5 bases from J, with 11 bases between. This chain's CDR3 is CAISESQGIHEQYF. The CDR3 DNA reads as TGTGCCATCAGTGAGTCGCAGGGGATCCACGAGCAGTACTTC.

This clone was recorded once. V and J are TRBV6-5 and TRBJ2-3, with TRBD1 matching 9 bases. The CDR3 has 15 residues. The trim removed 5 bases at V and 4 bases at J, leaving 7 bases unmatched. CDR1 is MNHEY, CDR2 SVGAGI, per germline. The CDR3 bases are TGTGCCAGCAGTCGGACAGGGGAACGGGCAGATACGCAGTATTTT. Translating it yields CASSRTGERADTQYF.

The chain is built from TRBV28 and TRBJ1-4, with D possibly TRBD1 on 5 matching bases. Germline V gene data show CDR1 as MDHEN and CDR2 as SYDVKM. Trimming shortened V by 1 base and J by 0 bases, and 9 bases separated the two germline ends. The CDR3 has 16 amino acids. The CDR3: CASSLLGEATNEKLFF. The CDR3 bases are TGTGCCAGCAGTTTATTGGGGGAGGCAACTAATGAAAAACTGTTTTTT.

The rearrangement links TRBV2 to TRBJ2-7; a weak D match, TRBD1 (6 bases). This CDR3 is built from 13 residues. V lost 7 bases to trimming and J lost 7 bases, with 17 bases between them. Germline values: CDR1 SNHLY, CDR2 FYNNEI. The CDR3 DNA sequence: TGTGCCAGCACCGCTGACAGGCAGAGAGAGCAGTACTTC. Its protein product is CASTADRQREQYF.

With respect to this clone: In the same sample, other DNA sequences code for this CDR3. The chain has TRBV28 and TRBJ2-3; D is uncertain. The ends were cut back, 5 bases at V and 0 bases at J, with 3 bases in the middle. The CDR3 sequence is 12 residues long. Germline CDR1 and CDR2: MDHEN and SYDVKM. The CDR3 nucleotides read TGTGCCAGCAGTCAGAGCACAGATACGCAGTATTTT. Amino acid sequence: CASSQSTDTQYF.

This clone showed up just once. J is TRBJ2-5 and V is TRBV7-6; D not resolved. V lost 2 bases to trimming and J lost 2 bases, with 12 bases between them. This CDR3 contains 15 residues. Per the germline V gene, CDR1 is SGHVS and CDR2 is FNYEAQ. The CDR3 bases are TGTGCCAGCAGCTTACCCCAACTCGGTCAAGAGACCCAGTACTTC. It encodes CASSLPQLGQETQYF.

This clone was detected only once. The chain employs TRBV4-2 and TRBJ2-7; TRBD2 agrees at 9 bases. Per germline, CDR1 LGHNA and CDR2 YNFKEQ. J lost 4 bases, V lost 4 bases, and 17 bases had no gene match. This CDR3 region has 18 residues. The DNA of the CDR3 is TGTGCCAGCAGCCGGGGGGCAAGGGTAGCGGGAGTGCCGTACGAGCAGTACTTC. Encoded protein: CASSRGARVAGVPYEQYF.

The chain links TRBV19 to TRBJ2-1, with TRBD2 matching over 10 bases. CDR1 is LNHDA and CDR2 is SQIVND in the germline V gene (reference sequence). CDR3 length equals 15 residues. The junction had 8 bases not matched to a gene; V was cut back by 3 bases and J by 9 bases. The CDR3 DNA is TGTGCCAGTAGTATTCTAGCGGGAGAGTATAGTGAGCAGTTCTTC. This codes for CASSILAGEYSEQFF. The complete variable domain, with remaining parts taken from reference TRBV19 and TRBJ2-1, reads DGGITQSPKYLFRKEGQNVTLSCEQNLNHDAMYWYRQDPGQGLRLIYYSQIVNDFQKGDIAEGYSVSREKKESFPLTVTSAQKNPTAFYLCASSILAGEYSEQFFGPGTRLTVL.

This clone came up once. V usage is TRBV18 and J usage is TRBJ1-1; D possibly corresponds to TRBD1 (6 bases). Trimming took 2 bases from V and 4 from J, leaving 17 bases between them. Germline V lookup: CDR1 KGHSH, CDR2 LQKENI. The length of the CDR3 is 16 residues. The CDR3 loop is CASSPSGWGGGTEAFF. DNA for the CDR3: TGTGCCAGCTCACCATCGGGGTGGGGAGGGGGCACTGAAGCTTTCTTT.

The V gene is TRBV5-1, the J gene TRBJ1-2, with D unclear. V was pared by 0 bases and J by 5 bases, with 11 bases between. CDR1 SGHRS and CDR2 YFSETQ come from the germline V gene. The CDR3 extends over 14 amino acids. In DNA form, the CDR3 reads TGCGCCAGCAGCTTGGCCCAGGACGATTATGGCTACACCTTC. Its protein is CASSLAQDDYGYTF.